This record covers a single T cell receptor beta chain. What it binds is not known. Systemic immunosuppression or autoimmune disease history was grounds to exclude patients. Blood specimens came from baseline, cycle 4 day 1, and cycle 7 day 1. Measured with immunoSEQ multiplex PCR; TCRdb has only the in-frame clones, and not every one. The sample gives fewer than 80,000 clones, about 84% of which show up once; roughly 6% is in the top ten. The data are from a study of OX40 agonist ivuxolimab in advanced cancers. Turning to the study itself: Head and neck, renal cell, melanoma or hepatocellular carcinoma were the cancers that dose-escalation patients had.

Notes on the study in general: At 0.1 to 3.0 mg/kg and by week 6, clonal expansion occurred in CD4+ and CD8+ blood T cells.

This TCR derives from an adult with an advanced solid tumor such as melanoma, head and neck, liver or kidney cancer. The material was CD4+ or CD8+ T cells sorted from blood, obtained in a trial of the OX40 agonist ivuxolimab.

The DNA of the CDR3 is TGCGCCAGCACCGACGGTAACTATGGCTACACCTTC. Its translation: CASTDGNYGYTF. The V and J genes are TRBV5-1 and TRBJ1-2; D not resolved. Trimming left V 6 bases short and J 1 base short, with 7 bases between. The CDR3 loop spans 12 amino acids. Germline V CDR1 and CDR2: SGHRS, YFSETQ. The full variable domain, completed using reference TRBV5-1 and TRBJ1-2, is KAGVTQTPRYLIKTRGQQVTLSCSPISGHRSVSWYQQTPGQGLQFLFEYFSETQRNKGNFPGRFSGRQFSNSRSEMNVSTLELGDSALYLCASTDGNYGYTFGSGTRLTVV.